Sequencing of this T cell receptor (beta chain) was carried out in a study of T cells in localized non-small cell lung cancer. Clones were sequenced by immunoSEQ multiplex PCR, and TCRdb holds only the in-frame ones, with some missing. The sample has around 91,000 clones; roughly 87% are singletons. The ends lost 3 bases at V and 7 bases at J; junction bases unmatched: 13. Germline V CDR1 and CDR2: ENHRY, SYGVKD. This CDR3 is built from 16 residues. Sequences were derived from peripheral blood, sampled before any cancer treatment. This receptor was obtained from a man between 40 and 70 years old with stage I squamous cell lung carcinoma. This rearrangement joins TRBV10-3 to TRBJ2-3; 7 nucleotides align to TRBD2. The CDR3 loop is CAISDLAELARNTQYF. CDR3 coding DNA: TGTGCCATCAGTGACCTAGCGGAACTAGCAAGAAATACGCAGTATTTT.